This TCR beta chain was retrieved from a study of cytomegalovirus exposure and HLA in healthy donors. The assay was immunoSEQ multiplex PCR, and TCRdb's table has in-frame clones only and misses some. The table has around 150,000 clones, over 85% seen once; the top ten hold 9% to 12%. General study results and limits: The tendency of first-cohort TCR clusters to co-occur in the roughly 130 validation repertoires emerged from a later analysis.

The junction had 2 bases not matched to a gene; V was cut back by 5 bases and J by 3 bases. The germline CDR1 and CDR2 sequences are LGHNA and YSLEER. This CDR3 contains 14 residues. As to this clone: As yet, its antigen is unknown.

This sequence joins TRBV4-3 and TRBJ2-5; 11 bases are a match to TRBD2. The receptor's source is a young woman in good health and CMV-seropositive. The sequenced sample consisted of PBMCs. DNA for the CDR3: TGCGCCAGCAGCATGGGACTAGCGGAAGAGACCCAGTACTTC. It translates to CASSMGLAEETQYF.